The 15 T cell receptor beta chains below all came from one sample that was sequenced in a study of T cells in Graves' hyperthyroidism and ophthalmopathy (dated by TCRdb to the late 2010s). Library method: multiplex PCR. For sequencing, an Illumina HiSeq 2000 was employed. The TCR beta CDR3 regions were amplified from the RNA transcripts. For the first round of RT-PCR on the TCR CDR3, the HTBI primer set was used together with the Qiagen OneStep RT-PCR kit. In-frame beta chains were kept once TCRdb had trimmed the public reads at Q25 with fastp and called clones with MiXCR. Records with the same CDR3 protein are collapsed into one entry carrying the most frequent genes and DNA. The sample table shows hundreds of thousands of distinct CDR3 sequences, and about 25% are seen once. Roughly 24% of the sample lies in the top ten. Sequencing was carried out using blood. These receptors came from a man between 35 and 55 years old with Graves' hyperthyroidism that later progressed to Graves' ophthalmopathy.

This clonotype was observed a few times. This chain connects TRBV7-2 to TRBJ1-1, with 8 bases that match TRBD1. The CDR3 length is 18 residues. Germline-derived CDR1 and CDR2 are SGHTA and FQGNSA. J gave up 0 bases and V 1 base, and 10 bases lay outside the gene matches. The CDR3 nucleotides are TGTGCCAGCAGCTTAGTGAAAGGCAGGGGGCGGGTGAACACTGAAGCTTTCTTT. Its translation is CASSLVKGRGRVNTEAFF.

The chain carries TRBV6-2 or TRBV6-3 and TRBJ2-7, with D possibly TRBD1 on 5 matching bases. Per the germline V gene, CDR1 is MNHEY and CDR2 is SVGEGT. The germline V and J ends were trimmed by 6 bases and 5 bases, with 20 bases remaining between them. The CDR3 has 15 amino acids. CDR3 sequence: CASRGTTEKGDEQYF. CDR3 coding DNA: TGTGCCAGCAGAGGAACGACAGAGAAAGGGGACGAGCAGTACTTC.

This clonotype came up a few times. This sequence joins TRBV20-1 and TRBJ2-5; D might be TRBD2 (6 bases). CDR1 is DFQATT, CDR2 SNEGSKA, per germline (reference sequence). V dropped 5 bases and J dropped 5 bases, with 9 bases sitting between them. The CDR3 covers 11 residues. The CDR3 reads CSADGGETQYF. The CDR3, as DNA: TGCAGTGCTGATGGGGGGGAGACCCAGTACTTC.

This clonotype was observed many times. Possible read error: a much larger clone is one base away. The chain has TRBV27 and TRBJ2-2, with TRBD1 identical over 8 bases. The germline gives CDR1 MNHEY, CDR2 SMNVEV (reference sequence). The CDR3 contains 16 residues. CDR3 residues: CASSPRQGRNAGELFF. In nucleotides, the CDR3 is TGTGCCAGCAGTCCGAGACAGGGGAGGAACGCCGGGGAGCTGTTTTTT.

At least ten counts were recorded for this clonotype. This chain links TRBV6-5 with TRBJ2-7; D is perhaps TRBD1 (6 bases). Trimming cost V 6 bases and J 0 bases, with 12 bases left between them. CDR3 size: 14 residues. From germline, CDR1 is MNHEY and CDR2 SVGAGI. CDR3 nucleotides: TGTGCCAGCAGATGGACAGCAAGCTCCTACGAGCAGTACTTC. Residues: CASRWTASSYEQYF.

This clonotype was counted many times. V is TRBV11-3 and J is TRBJ1-1; no reliable D call. V lost 4 bases and J 11 bases, leaving 14 bases between the germline ends. The CDR3 extends over 12 amino acids. Germline values: CDR1 SGHNT, CDR2 YENEEA. Here the CDR3 reads CASSSRGESAFF. The CDR3 DNA reads TGTGCCAGCAGCTCCCGCGGCGAATCGGCTTTCTTT.

V is TRBV11-2 and J is TRBJ1-6; the D gene is possibly TRBD1 (6 bases). There are 17 residues in the CDR3. Germline CDR1 and CDR2: SGHAT and FQNNGV. Trimming stripped 5 bases from V and 0 bases from J, with 14 bases between. In DNA, the CDR3 is TGTGCCAGCAGCCCCCGACAGGAACGCTCCTATAATTCACCCCTCCACTTT. Translating it yields CASSPRQERSYNSPLHF. Filled out from reference TRBV11-2 and TRBJ1-6, the complete variable domain reads EAGVAQSPRYKIIEKRQSVAFWCNPISGHATLYWYQQILGQGPKLLIQFQNNGVVDDSQLPKDRFSAERLKGVDSTLKIQPAKLEDSAVYLCASSPRQERSYNSPLHFGNGTRLTVT.

This clonotype was recorded many times. This chain joins TRBV20-1 and TRBJ1-1, with D hard to call. Per the germline V gene, CDR1 is DFQATT and CDR2 is SNEGSKA (reference sequence). This CDR3 has 14 residues. V lost 3 bases and J lost 2, with 13 bases in between. CDR3 amino acids: CSARTWTTNTEAFF. In DNA, the CDR3 is TGCAGTGCTAGGACTTGGACCACAAACACTGAAGCTTTCTTT.

This clonotype was observed at least ten times. The chain joins TRBV11-2 to TRBJ2-7; D gene uncertain. V dropped 5 bases and J dropped 0 bases, with 14 bases sitting between them. The CDR3 is 15 residues long. Germline V lookup: CDR1 SGHAT, CDR2 FQNNGV. The CDR3 nucleotides are TGTGCCAGCAGCATTCGACAAAGCGACTCCTACGAGCAGTACTTC. Residues: CASSIRQSDSYEQYF.

A single count supports this clonotype. Since a much larger clone is just one base distant, this may be a read error. The chain employs TRBV12-3 or TRBV12-4 and TRBJ2-5; D is unresolved. This CDR3 spans 11 amino acids. CDR3 residues: CTSSFEETQHF. The CDR3 bases are TGTACCAGCAGTTTCGAAGAGACCCAGCACTTC.

This clonotype came up a few times. The chain combines TRBV5-1 with TRBJ1-1; the D is unclear. The CDR3 covers 13 residues. Germline V gene data show CDR1 as SGHRS and CDR2 as YFSETQ. Trimming pared 2 bases from V and 5 bases from J, leaving 10 bases between. Written as DNA, the CDR3 is TGCGCCAGCAGCTTTCAGGAGCGGACTGAAGCTTTCTTT. Encoded protein: CASSFQERTEAFF.

This clonotype was recorded a few times. The V gene is TRBV20-1, the J gene TRBJ2-2; 7 positions match TRBD1. CDR1 is DFQATT, CDR2 SNEGSKA, per germline (reference sequence). Trimming at V came to 2 bases and at J to 4 bases, leaving 1 base not matched to a gene. CDR3 size: 13 residues. CDR3 DNA: TGCAGTGCTAGATACAGGGGCACCGGGGAGCTGTTTTTT. Translation: CSARYRGTGELFF.

This clonotype occurred many times. This chain uses TRBV20-1 with TRBJ2-7; D gene ambiguous. V lost 5 bases to trimming and J lost 0 bases, with 14 bases between them. This CDR3 region has 14 residues. Germline assignment: CDR1 DFQATT and CDR2 SNEGSKA (reference sequence). CDR3 DNA sequence: TGCAGTGCTCCCCCCTCATTAAACTCCTACGAGCAGTACTTC. Its translation: CSAPPSLNSYEQYF.

This clonotype came up many times. The chain joins TRBV6-2 or TRBV6-3 to TRBJ2-5; TRBD2 aligns across 9 bases. This CDR3 region has 14 residues. In germline, CDR1 is MNHEY, CDR2 SVGEGT. V lost 5 bases, J lost 4 bases, and 5 bases stayed unmatched. The CDR3 sequence is CASSISGSPETQYF. DNA of the CDR3: TGTGCCAGCAGTATTAGCGGGAGTCCAGAGACCCAGTACTTC.

This clonotype was observed once. The chain employs TRBV6-2 or TRBV6-3 and TRBJ2-4; D might be TRBD1 (6 bases). This CDR3 is built from 14 residues. The V and J ends lost 2 bases and 9 bases respectively, with 14 bases between them. Germline CDR1 is MNHEY and CDR2 is SVGEGT. The CDR3 sequence is CASSYPLTGPIQYF. The CDR3 nucleotides are TGTGCCAGCAGTTACCCCTTGACAGGACCCATTCAGTACTTC.